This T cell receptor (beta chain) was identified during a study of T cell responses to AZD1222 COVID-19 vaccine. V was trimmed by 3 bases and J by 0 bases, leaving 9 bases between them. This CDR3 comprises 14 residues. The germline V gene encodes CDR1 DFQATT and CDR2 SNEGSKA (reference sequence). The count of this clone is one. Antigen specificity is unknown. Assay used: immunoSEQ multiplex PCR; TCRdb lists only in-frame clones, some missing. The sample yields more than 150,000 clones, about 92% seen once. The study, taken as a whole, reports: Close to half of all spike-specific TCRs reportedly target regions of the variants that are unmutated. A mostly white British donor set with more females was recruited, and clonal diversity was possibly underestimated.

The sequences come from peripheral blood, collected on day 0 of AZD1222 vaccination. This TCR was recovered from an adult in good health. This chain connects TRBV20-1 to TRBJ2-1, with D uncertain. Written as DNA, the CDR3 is TGCAGTGCTAGTATTCGGGCCTCCTACAATGAGCAGTTCTTC. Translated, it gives CSASIRASYNEQFF.